This TCR beta chain was recorded in a study of regulatory T cells in long-lasting Graves disease. Study-level background: Graves' cases, newly diagnosed, had used antithyroid drugs under 3 months. Overall study findings and caveats: Patients with persistent Graves' had lower TCR diversity than newly diagnosed patients. Repertoires from persistent disease leaned toward TRBV28, TRBJ1-2 and TRBJ2-5.

This CDR3 contains 14 residues. Trimming removed 2 bases from V and 1 base from J, with 7 bases in between. Germline lookup yields CDR1 SGHVS and CDR2 FNYEAQ. In building TCR beta libraries, iRepertoire HTBI primers were used together with Arm-PCR of CDR3 regions. TCRdb re-derived calls from the multiplex PCR reads in MiXCR, one entry per CDR3 protein. The sample includes about 560,000 distinct CDR3 sequences, roughly 16% of them seen just once. This clonotype was counted ten times or more. Its antigen is not identified. This sample's time point: newly diagnosed GD, antithyroid drugs for less than 3 months. From PBMCs, RNA was extracted and then used to make the TCR library. The same specimen was also included in a second study, on T cells in Graves' hyperthyroidism and ophthalmopathy. According to that study: The HTBI set primed first-round TCR CDR3 RT-PCR.

V is TRBV7-6 and J is TRBJ2-3; D might be TRBD2 (6 bases). The clonotype was recovered from a man in his late teens or twenties with Graves disease. The sequenced sample was peripheral blood mononuclear cells (PBMCs), obtained at new diagnosis, from a patient treated with antithyroid drugs. CDR3 in DNA: TGTGCCAGCAGCTTATGGGGGGGCACAGATACGCAGTATTTT. Encoded protein: CASSLWGGTDTQYF.